The 22 T cell receptor beta chains below were found in one sample sequenced in a study of OX40 agonist ivuxolimab in advanced cancers. Using immunoSEQ multiplex PCR, the repertoire was profiled, and TCRdb retains in-frame clones only, with some absent. In the table there are about 95,000 clones, 70% to 90% of which are singletons. The input for sequencing was CD4+ or CD8+ T cells sorted from blood, taken in a trial of the OX40 agonist ivuxolimab. These receptors were taken from an adult with an advanced solid tumor such as melanoma, head and neck, liver or kidney cancer.

The CDR3 DNA reads as TGTGCCAGCAGATCCGGACTAGCGGCAGAAGAGACCCAGTACTTC. Translated: CASRSGLAAEETQYF. The rearrangement links TRBV6-5 to TRBJ2-5; 10 bases fit TRBD2. The CDR3 runs 15 residues. CDR1 and CDR2 from the germline V gene are MNHEY and SVGAGI. V was clipped by 6 bases and J by 3 bases; unmatched bases: 7.

To note about this clone: Germline is not matched at one junction end, which may reflect a read error. The chain employs TRBV7-7 and TRBJ2-7; D gene unclear. CDR1 and CDR2 from the germline V gene are SSHAT and FNYEAQ (reference sequence). The CDR3 length is 15 residues. CDR3 loop: CASSPSPDATYEQYF. In DNA, the CDR3 is TGTGCTAGCAGCCCCAGTCCGGACGCAACCTACGAGCAGTACTTC.

CDR3 bases: TGTGCCAGCAGCTTAGCAGATAGCAATCAGCCCCAGCATTTT. The encoded protein is CASSLADSNQPQHF. The J gene is TRBJ1-5, the V gene TRBV7-2; D is unresolved. Per germline, CDR1 SGHTA and CDR2 FQGNSA. The germline V and J ends were trimmed by 0 bases and 0 bases, with 3 bases remaining between them. The CDR3 covers 14 residues.

V is TRBV10-2 and J is TRBJ2-3; D is unclear. Between the trimmed V and J ends, which lost 2 bases and 0 bases, there was a span of 3 bases. This CDR3 spans 13 amino acids. Germline CDR1 WSHSY, CDR2 SAAADI. This chain's CDR3 is CASSEASTDTQYF. The CDR3 coding sequence is TGCGCCAGCAGTGAGGCTAGCACAGATACGCAGTATTTT.

V and J are TRBV5-1 and TRBJ2-7; 16 positions match TRBD2. This CDR3 spans 17 amino acids. Germline values: CDR1 SGHRS, CDR2 YFSETQ. Germline trimming cut 2 bases from V and 3 bases from J; bases unmatched to any gene: 5. This CDR3 is CASSLGTSGRGNYEQYF. CDR3 nucleotide sequence: TGCGCCAGCAGCTTAGGGACTAGCGGGAGGGGGAACTACGAGCAGTACTTC.

The chain combines TRBV10-3 with TRBJ2-3; the match to TRBD2 covers 14 bases. V was clipped by 6 bases and J by 4 bases; unmatched bases: 3. Germline V lookup: CDR1 ENHRY, CDR2 SYGVKD. The CDR3 consists of 15 residues. CDR3 amino acids: CAIRGTSGSADTQYF. The CDR3 DNA sequence: TGTGCCATCAGGGGGACTAGCGGGAGTGCAGATACGCAGTATTTT.

The V gene is TRBV11-3, the J gene TRBJ2-1; TRBD1 is a possible D gene (5 bases). Trimming pared 1 base from V and 9 bases from J, leaving 13 bases between. Per germline, CDR1 SGHNT and CDR2 YENEEA. The CDR3 loop spans 14 amino acids. This chain's CDR3 is CASSLVGNQGEQFF. Written as DNA, the CDR3 is TGTGCCAGCAGCTTAGTGGGTAATCAGGGTGAGCAGTTCTTC.

The sample holds one count of this clone. The chain couples TRBV7-8 to TRBJ2-7; TRBD1 might be the D (6 bases). The germline gives CDR1 SGHVS, CDR2 FQNEAQ. CDR3 size: 15 residues. V was pared by 5 bases and J by 0 bases, with 14 bases between. The CDR3 DNA is TGTGCCAGCAGCCAAGGGGGTCCGCCCTCCTACGAGCAGTACTTC. It codes for CASSQGGPPSYEQYF.

The chain combines TRBV7-9 with TRBJ2-3; no firm D call. The V and J ends lost 1 base and 2 bases respectively, with 10 bases between them. The CDR3 loop spans 15 amino acids. Per the germline V gene, CDR1 is SEHNR and CDR2 is FQNEAQ (reference sequence). CDR3 DNA: TGTGCCAGCAGCTTAGGCGGAGTCTTCACAGATACGCAGTATTTT. Translating it yields CASSLGGVFTDTQYF. Using reference TRBV7-9 and TRBJ2-3 for the parts outside the CDR3, the full variable domain is DTGVSQNPRHKITKRGQNVTFRCDPISEHNRLYWYRQTLGQGPEFLTYFQNEAQLEKSRLLSDRFSAERPKGSFSTLEIQRTEQGDSAMYLCASSLGGVFTDTQYFGPGTRLTVL.

CDR3 protein: CASSSKGTESEKLFF. CDR3 in DNA: TGCGCCAGCAGCTCTAAAGGGACAGAATCCGAAAAACTGTTTTTT. The J gene is TRBJ1-4, the V gene TRBV5-1; TRBD1 agrees at 7 bases. Germline CDR1 is SGHRS and CDR2 is YFSETQ. Trimming took 3 bases from V and 8 from J; bases not matched to a gene: 10. The CDR3 is made up of 15 amino acids. The entire variable domain, with the rest obtained from reference TRBV5-1 and TRBJ1-4, is as follows: KAGVTQTPRYLIKTRGQQVTLSCSPISGHRSVSWYQQTPGQGLQFLFEYFSETQRNKGNFPGRFSGRQFSNSRSEMNVSTLELGDSALYLCASSSKGTESEKLFFGSGTQLSVL.

The chain employs TRBV28 and TRBJ2-5; maybe TRBD1 (5 bases). V was pared by 2 bases and J by 5 bases, with 12 bases between. The CDR3 sequence is 14 residues long. In germline, CDR1 is MDHEN, CDR2 SYDVKM. CDR3 sequence reads: CASSLGARRETQYF. The CDR3, as DNA: TGTGCCAGCAGTTTAGGGGCCCGGCGGGAGACCCAGTACTTC.

The chain joins TRBV10-3 to TRBJ2-7, with D tentatively TRBD2 (6 bases). The germline V and J ends were trimmed by 6 bases and 2 bases, with 11 bases remaining between them. The CDR3 loop spans 13 amino acids. Germline assignment: CDR1 ENHRY and CDR2 SYGVKD. The DNA for the CDR3 is TGTGCCATCAGCAAAGGAGGGACCTACGAGCAGTACTTC. Its protein product is CAISKGGTYEQYF.

The rearrangement joins TRBV30 to TRBJ2-2, with D uncertain. The germline V and J ends were trimmed by 1 base and 4 bases, with 10 bases remaining between them. From germline, CDR1 is GTSNPN and CDR2 SVGIG (reference sequence). This CDR3 contains 14 residues. The CDR3 reads CAWSEGSLTGELFF. DNA of the CDR3: TGTGCCTGGAGTGAAGGGTCCCTCACCGGGGAGCTGTTTTTT.

This chain links TRBV6-1 with TRBJ2-2; 8 positions match TRBD1. Trimming removed 7 bases from V and 6 bases from J; junction bases left unmatched: 10. The CDR3 loop spans 15 amino acids. Per germline, CDR1 MNHNS and CDR2 SASEGT. This chain's CDR3 is CASTPDREGSGELFF. The DNA of the CDR3 is TGTGCCAGCACCCCGGACAGGGAAGGTTCCGGGGAGCTGTTTTTT.

The chain employs TRBV7-2 and TRBJ1-4; D is ambiguous. Trimming pared 6 bases from V and 8 bases from J, leaving 13 bases between. This CDR3 contains 13 residues. CDR1 SGHTA and CDR2 FQGNSA come from the germline V gene. The DNA of the CDR3 is TGTGCCAGCAGATCCCCCGGGGAGGAAAAACTGTTTTTT. Translating gives CASRSPGEEKLFF.

V and J are TRBV14 and TRBJ1-4, with unresolved D. The CDR3 sequence is 12 residues long. Trimming removed 2 bases at V and 8 bases at J, with 6 bases between. Germline V gene sequence: CDR1 SGHDN, CDR2 FVKESK. This chain's CDR3 is CASSQNPEKLFF. DNA of the CDR3: TGTGCCAGCAGCCAAAATCCCGAAAAACTGTTTTTT.

The gene calls are TRBV7-2 and TRBJ2-7; D might be TRBD1 (6 bases). Germline V gene data show CDR1 as SGHTA and CDR2 as FQGNSA. CDR3 length: 14 amino acids. Trimming pared 5 bases from V and 2 bases from J, leaving 13 bases between. CDR3 loop: CASSHRDTTYEQYF. The DNA for the CDR3 is TGTGCCAGCAGCCACCGGGACACAACCTACGAGCAGTACTTC.

The CDR3, as DNA: TGTGCCAGCAGTTTTTACGATTTCTCTGGAAACACCATATATTTT. As protein: CASSFYDFSGNTIYF. The rearrangement joins TRBV28 to TRBJ1-3, with D uncertain. This CDR3 region has 15 residues. Germline assignment: CDR1 MDHEN and CDR2 SYDVKM. Trimming removed 3 bases from V and 0 bases from J, with 9 bases in between.

This sequence joins TRBV6-6 and TRBJ2-1; D uncertain. This CDR3 has 12 residues. The germline V gene has CDR1 MNHNY and CDR2 SVGAGI (reference sequence). V was pared by 5 bases and J by 12 bases, with 14 bases between. Written as DNA, the CDR3 is TGTGCCAGCAGTCCTGACTCCTATCGGCAGTTCTTC. Translation: CASSPDSYRQFF.

Comments on this clone: One end of the junction does not line up with germline, which may come from a read error. This sample includes further DNA sequences coding for the same CDR3. This chain links TRBV5-4 with TRBJ2-2; D possibly corresponds to TRBD2 (6 bases). The CDR3 is 14 amino acids. Germline V gives CDR1 SGHNT, CDR2 YYREEE (reference sequence). DNA of the CDR3: TGTGCTAGCAGGGCAGCGGGGAACACCGGGGAGCTGTTTTTT. As protein: CASRAAGNTGELFF.

This sequence joins TRBV7-9 and TRBJ1-2; maybe TRBD1 (5 bases). The germline CDR1 and CDR2 sequences are SEHNR and FQNEAQ (reference sequence). Trimming stripped 1 base from V and 8 bases from J, with 11 bases between. This CDR3 region has 13 residues. The CDR3 nucleotides read TGTGCCAGCAGCTTAGAAGGGCAGGGCGGCTACACCTTC. It is translated as CASSLEGQGGYTF.

This chain joins TRBV4-1 and TRBJ2-1; 7 bases align to TRBD2. The CDR3 is made up of 17 amino acids. Per the germline V gene, CDR1 is MGHRA and CDR2 is YSYEKL. Trimming took 2 bases from V and 2 from J; bases not matched to a gene: 9. CDR3 residues: CASSQWGSGVPYNEQFF. In nucleotides, the CDR3 is TGCGCCAGCAGCCAATGGGGCAGCGGGGTACCCTACAATGAGCAGTTCTTC.